At least ten counts were recorded for the clone carrying this T cell receptor beta chain. The antigen remains undetermined. This record comes from a study of Graves' ophthalmopathy and Graves' hyperthyroidism. The germline V gene has CDR1 SGHTA and CDR2 FQGNSA. The CDR3 extends over 15 amino acids. Between the trimmed V and J ends, which lost 5 bases and 4 bases, there was a span of 17 bases. Study-level findings and limits: With roughly 65% sensitivity and about 78% specificity, the model predicted ophthalmopathy progression.

Scientists amplified the TCR beta CDR3 regions from RNA transcripts. An initial RT-PCR round employing HTBI primers preceded a second-round multiplex PCR. TCRdb used MiXCR to reprocess the multiplex PCR reads, holding one entry per CDR3 protein. Here the sample spans about 380,000 distinct CDR3 sequences, 15% being singletons. This chain uses TRBV7-2 with TRBJ1-1; D possibly corresponds to TRBD1 (6 bases). Material: peripheral blood. This receptor was identified in a woman aged 18-29 years with stable Graves' hyperthyroidism. CDR3 nucleotide sequence: TGTGCCAGCAGCCCGTGGACAGAGAGGTTCACTGAAGCTTTCTTT. Protein product: CASSPWTERFTEAFF.